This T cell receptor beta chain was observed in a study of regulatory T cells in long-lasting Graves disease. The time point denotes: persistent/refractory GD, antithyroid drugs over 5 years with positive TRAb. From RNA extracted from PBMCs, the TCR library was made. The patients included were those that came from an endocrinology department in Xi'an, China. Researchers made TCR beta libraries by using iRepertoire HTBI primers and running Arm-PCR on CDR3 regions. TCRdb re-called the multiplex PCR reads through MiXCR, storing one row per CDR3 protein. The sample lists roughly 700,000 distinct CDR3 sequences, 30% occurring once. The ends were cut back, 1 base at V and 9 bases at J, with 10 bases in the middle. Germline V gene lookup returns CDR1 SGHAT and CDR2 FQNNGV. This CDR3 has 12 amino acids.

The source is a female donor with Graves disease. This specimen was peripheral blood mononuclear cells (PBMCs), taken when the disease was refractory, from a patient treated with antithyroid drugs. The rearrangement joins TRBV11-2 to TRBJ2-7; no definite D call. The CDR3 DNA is TGTGCCAGCAGCTTAGTTCGCTTCTGGCAGTACTTC. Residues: CASSLVRFWQYF.